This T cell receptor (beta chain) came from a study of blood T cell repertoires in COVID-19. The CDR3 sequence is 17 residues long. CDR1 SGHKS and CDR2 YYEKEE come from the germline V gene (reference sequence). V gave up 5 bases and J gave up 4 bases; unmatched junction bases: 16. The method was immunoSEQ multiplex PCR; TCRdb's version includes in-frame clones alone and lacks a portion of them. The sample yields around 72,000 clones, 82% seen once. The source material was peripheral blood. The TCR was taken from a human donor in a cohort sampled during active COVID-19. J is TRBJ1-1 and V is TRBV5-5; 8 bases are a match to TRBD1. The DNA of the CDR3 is TGTGCCAGCAGTTACGTCCCGGGACAGGATTGGGGCACTGAAGCTTTCTTT. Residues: CASSYVPGQDWGTEAFF.